One T cell receptor (beta chain) is described in this entry. The target antigen is unknown. The data belong to a study of vaccination and CD4 T cells after COVID-19. An Oncomine TCR Beta short-read assay was used to sequence the DNA from cultured CD4+ T cells. One entry per CDR3 protein results from TCRdb running MiXCR on the PCR reads. The data hold about 24,000 distinct CDR3 sequences, with 40% to 50% observed a single time. The time point denotes: late sampling 161 to 241 days after vaccination in three convalescent patients. Regarding treatment: 10-day PBMC culture with coronavirus spike peptide pools or control peptides (ViraFEST assay). Trimming at V came to 1 base and at J to 1 base, leaving 0 bases not matched to a gene. The germline V gene has CDR1 SEHNR and CDR2 FQNEAQ (reference sequence). The CDR3 is made up of 15 amino acids.

The sequenced sample was CD4+ T cells from blood, cultured in vitro, obtained about 7 months after SARS-CoV-2 vaccination. This receptor was obtained from a human donor who had recovered from COVID-19. The chain carries TRBV7-9 and TRBJ2-5; 10 bases match TRBD2. The CDR3: CASSLGTSGQETQYF. The CDR3 bases are TGTGCCAGCAGCTTAGGGACTAGCGGCCAAGAGACCCAGTACTTC. Filled out from reference TRBV7-9 and TRBJ2-5, the complete variable domain reads DTGVSQNPRHKITKRGQNVTFRCDPISEHNRLYWYRQTLGQGPEFLTYFQNEAQLEKSRLLSDRFSAERPKGSFSTLEIQRTEQGDSAMYLCASSLGTSGQETQYFGPGTRLLVL.